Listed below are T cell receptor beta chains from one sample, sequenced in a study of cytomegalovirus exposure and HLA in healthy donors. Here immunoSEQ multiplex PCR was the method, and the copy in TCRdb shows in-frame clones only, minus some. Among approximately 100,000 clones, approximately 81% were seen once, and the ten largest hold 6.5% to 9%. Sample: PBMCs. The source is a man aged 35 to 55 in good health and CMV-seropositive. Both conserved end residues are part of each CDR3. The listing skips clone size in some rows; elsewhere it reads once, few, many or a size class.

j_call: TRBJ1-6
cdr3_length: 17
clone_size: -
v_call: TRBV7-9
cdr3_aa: CASSSLRSGQGNSPLHF

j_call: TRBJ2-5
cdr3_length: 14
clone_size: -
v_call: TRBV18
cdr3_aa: CASSLTTGDETQYF

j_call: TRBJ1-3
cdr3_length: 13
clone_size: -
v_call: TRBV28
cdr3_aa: CASFGPPPDTIYF

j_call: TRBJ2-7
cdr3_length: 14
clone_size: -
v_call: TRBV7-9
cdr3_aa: CASSLAGRASEQYF

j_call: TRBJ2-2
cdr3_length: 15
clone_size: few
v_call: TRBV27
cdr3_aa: CASTEHGQNTGELFF

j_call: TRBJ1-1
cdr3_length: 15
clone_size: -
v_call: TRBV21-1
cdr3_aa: CASSLRGGRNTEAFF

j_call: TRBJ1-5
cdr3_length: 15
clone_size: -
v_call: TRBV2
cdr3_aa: CASRETGDSNQPQHF

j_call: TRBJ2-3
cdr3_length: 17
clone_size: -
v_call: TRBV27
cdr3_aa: CASSLTDLAGEADTQYF

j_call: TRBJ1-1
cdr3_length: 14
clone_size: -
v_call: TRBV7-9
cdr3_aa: CSSCWEGMNTEAFF

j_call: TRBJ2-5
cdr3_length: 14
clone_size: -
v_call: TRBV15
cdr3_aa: CATSRDRGEETQYF

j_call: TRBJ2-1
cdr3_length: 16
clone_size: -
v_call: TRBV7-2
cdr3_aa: CASSLRGTSSYNEQFF

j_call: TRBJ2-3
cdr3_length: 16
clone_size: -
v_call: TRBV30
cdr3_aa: CAWSVNRDSSTDTQYF

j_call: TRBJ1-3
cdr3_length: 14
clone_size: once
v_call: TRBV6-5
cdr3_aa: CASSQRGKVNTIYF

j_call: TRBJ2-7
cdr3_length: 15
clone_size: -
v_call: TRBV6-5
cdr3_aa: CASSYLGSGTYEQYF

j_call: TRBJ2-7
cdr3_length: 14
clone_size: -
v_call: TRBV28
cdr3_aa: CASNPTSSSYEQYF

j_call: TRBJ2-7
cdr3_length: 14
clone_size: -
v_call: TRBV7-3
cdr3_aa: CASSHLAGAGEQYF

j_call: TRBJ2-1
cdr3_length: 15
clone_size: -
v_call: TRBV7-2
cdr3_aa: CASSSVPSSYNEQFF

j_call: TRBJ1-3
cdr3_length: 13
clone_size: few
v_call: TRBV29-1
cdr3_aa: CSASTTSGNTIYF

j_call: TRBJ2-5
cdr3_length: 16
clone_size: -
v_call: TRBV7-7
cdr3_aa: CASSLAGTGVGETQYF

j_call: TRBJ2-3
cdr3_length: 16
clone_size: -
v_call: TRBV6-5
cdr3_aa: CASSSLAGGLTDTQYF

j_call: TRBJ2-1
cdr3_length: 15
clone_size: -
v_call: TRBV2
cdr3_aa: CASSENPGGYNEQFF

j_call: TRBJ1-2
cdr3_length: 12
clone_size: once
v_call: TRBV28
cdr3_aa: CASTRQGSGYTF

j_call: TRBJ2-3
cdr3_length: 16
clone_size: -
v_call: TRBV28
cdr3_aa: CASRSTGTGARDTQYF

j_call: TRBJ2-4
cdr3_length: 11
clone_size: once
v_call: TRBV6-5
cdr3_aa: CASSLSGRQYF

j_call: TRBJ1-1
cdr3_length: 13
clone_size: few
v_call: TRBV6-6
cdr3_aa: CASRVTGVSEAFF

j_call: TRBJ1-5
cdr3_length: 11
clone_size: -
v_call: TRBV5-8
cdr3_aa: CASSGGTFEHF

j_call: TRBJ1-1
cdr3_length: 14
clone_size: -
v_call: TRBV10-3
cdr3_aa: CAISATIMNTEAFF

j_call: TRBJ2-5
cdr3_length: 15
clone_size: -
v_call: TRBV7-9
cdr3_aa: CASSPYREIRETQYF

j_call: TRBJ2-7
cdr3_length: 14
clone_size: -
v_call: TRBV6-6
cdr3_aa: CASSYSEVGYEQYF

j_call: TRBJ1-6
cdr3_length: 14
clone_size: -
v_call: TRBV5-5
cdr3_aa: CASSYRQGDSPLHF

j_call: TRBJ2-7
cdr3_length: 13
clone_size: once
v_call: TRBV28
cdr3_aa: CASSTIQGYEQYF

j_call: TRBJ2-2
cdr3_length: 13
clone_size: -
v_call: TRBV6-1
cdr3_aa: CASSQSRSGELFF

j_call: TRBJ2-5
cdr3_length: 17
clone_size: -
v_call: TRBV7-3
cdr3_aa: CASSLTIGTGRQETQYF

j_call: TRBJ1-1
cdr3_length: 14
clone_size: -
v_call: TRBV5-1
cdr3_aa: CASSPRTWDTEAFF

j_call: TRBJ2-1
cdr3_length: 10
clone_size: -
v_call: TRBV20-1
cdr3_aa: CSAISGREFF

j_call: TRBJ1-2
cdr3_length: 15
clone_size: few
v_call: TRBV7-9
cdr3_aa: CASSLGTGVNYGYTF

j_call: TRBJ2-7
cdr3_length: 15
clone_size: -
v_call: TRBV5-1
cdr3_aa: CASSIAGGLIYEQYF

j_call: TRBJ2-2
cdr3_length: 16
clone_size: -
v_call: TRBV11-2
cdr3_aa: CASSLVAGLNTGELFF

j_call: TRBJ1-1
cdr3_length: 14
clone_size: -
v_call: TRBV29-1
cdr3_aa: CSAKTQGMNTEAFF

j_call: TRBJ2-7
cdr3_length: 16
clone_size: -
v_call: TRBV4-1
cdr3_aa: CASSHLTRDRGREQYF

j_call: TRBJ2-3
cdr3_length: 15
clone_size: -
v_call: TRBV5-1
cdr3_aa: CASSLLSGGTDTQYF

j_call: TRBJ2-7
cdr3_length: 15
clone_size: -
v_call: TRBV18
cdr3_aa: CASSPELAIAYEQYF

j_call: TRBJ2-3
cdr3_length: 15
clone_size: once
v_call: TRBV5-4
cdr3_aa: CASSLTGGSTDTQYF

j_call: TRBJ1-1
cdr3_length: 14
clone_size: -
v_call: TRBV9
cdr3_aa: CASSVGHQNTEAFF

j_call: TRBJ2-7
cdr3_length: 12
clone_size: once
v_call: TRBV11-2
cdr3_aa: CASSLGRYEQYF

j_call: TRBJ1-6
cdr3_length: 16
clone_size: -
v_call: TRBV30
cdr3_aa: CAWGGHMSSYNSPLHF

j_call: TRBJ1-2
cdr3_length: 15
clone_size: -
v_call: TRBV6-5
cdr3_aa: CASSYGATGGNGYTF

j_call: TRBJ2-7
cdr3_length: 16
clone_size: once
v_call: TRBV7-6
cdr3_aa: CASSRNPAGDTYEQYF

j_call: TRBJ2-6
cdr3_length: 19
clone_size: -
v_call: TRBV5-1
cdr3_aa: CASSHGGTGFSSGANVLTF

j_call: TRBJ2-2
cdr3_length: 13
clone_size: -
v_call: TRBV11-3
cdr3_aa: CASSRHSPGELFF